This T cell receptor beta chain was documented in a study of CD8 T cells in Susac syndrome. The authors reverse transcribed roughly 0.5 to 1 ug RNA with random hexamers. It was immunoSEQ multiplex PCR that amplified TCR beta CDR3 across 54 Vbeta and 13 Jbeta. Using its own MiXCR run on the immunoSEQ multiplex PCR reads, TCRdb lists one record per CDR3 protein. The sample carries some 110,000 distinct CDR3 sequences, just under 95% recorded once. Germline assignment: CDR1 SGHVS and CDR2 FQNEAQ. The CDR3 spans 15 residues. V was pared by 4 bases and J by 10 bases, with 17 bases between. The source material was CD4+ T cells from PBMCs. The chain joins TRBV7-8 to TRBJ1-6, with D tentatively TRBD1 (6 bases). This clonotype was sampled from a human donor with multiple sclerosis. In nucleotides, the CDR3 is TGTGCCAGCAGCTCGGATGGGGGCGGTTACTCACCCCTCCACTTT. Encoded protein: CASSSDGGGYSPLHF.